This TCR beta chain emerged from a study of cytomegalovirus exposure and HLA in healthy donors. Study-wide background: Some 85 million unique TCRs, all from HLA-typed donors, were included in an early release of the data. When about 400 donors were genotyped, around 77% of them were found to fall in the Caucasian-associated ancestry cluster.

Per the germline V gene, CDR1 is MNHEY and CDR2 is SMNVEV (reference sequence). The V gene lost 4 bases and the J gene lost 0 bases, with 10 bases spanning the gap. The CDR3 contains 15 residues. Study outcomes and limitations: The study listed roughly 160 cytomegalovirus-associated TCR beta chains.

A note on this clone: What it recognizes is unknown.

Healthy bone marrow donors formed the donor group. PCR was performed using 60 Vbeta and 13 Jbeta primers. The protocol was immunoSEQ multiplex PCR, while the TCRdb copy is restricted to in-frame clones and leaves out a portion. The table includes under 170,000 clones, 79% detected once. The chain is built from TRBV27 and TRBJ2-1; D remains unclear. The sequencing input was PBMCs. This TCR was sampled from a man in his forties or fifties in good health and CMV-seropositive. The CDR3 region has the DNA TGTGCCAGCAGTTCAGGTATGAGCTCCTACAATGAGCAGTTCTTC. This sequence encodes CASSSGMSSYNEQFF.